The 18 T cell receptor beta chains presented below share a single source sample, sequenced in a study of cytomegalovirus exposure and HLA in healthy donors. 60 Vbeta and 13 Jbeta primers were used in PCR. Sequencing was performed with immunoSEQ multiplex PCR; in TCRdb, only in-frame clones are kept and a portion is missing. The sample lists some 120,000 clones, roughly 82% occurring once. Sequenced input: PBMCs. The source of these receptors is a woman aged 18-29 years in good health and CMV-seronegative.

The J gene is TRBJ2-1, the V gene TRBV19, with TRBD2 matching over 10 bases. After removal of 7 bases from V and 10 bases from J, the junction contained 13 bases not matched to a gene. Germline V gene data show CDR1 as LNHDA and CDR2 as SQIVND (reference sequence). This CDR3 region has 15 residues. The chain's CDR3 is CASKDGASGRGEQFF. As DNA, the CDR3 is TGTGCCAGTAAGGACGGGGCTAGCGGGAGAGGAGAGCAGTTCTTC.

The chain recombines TRBV10-2 with TRBJ2-1; 11 bases fit TRBD2. Germline V gene data show CDR1 as WSHSY and CDR2 as SAAADI. J was trimmed by 10 bases and V by 4 bases; bases with no gene match: 6. The CDR3 extends over 14 amino acids. The CDR3 loop is CASSAASGRIEQFF. In DNA form, the CDR3 reads TGCGCCAGCAGTGCTGCTAGCGGGAGGATCGAGCAGTTCTTC.

V is TRBV7-2 and J is TRBJ2-3; D gene unclear. CDR3 length: 12 amino acids. Trimming stripped 5 bases from V and 6 bases from J, with 9 bases between. Germline assignment: CDR1 SGHTA and CDR2 FQGNSA. The CDR3 spells CASSPTWDTQYF. The CDR3 DNA is TGTGCCAGCAGCCCTACGTGGGATACGCAGTATTTT.

The chain carries TRBV29-1 and TRBJ2-3; no firm D call. V gave up 7 bases and J gave up 5 bases, with 7 bases separating them. CDR3 length equals 10 residues. Germline V gene sequence: CDR1 SQVTM, CDR2 ANQGSEA. The CDR3: CSARIDTQYF. The CDR3 DNA follows: TGCAGCGCGAGAATAGATACGCAGTATTTT.

V is TRBV5-1 and J is TRBJ1-3, with TRBD1 as a possible D gene (6 bases). Trimming took 5 bases from V and 8 from J, leaving 14 bases between them. Germline CDR1 reads SGHRS; CDR2 reads YFSETQ. The CDR3 consists of 13 residues. The CDR3: CASSWGRGDTIYF. The CDR3, as DNA: TGCGCCAGCAGTTGGGGCAGGGGTGACACCATATATTTT.

Note on this clone: The sample carries other DNA sequences with the same CDR3. This rearrangement joins TRBV29-1 to TRBJ1-1; possibly TRBD1 for D (5 bases). V was cut by 3 bases and J by 0 bases, with 5 bases left in between. The CDR3 is made up of 12 amino acids. Germline V gene sequence: CDR1 SQVTM, CDR2 ANQGSEA. CDR3 sequence reads: CSVDRVNTEAFF. The CDR3 region has the DNA TGCAGCGTTGACAGGGTGAACACTGAAGCTTTCTTT. Complete variable domain (other parts from reference TRBV29-1 and TRBJ1-1): SAVISQKPSRDICQRGTSLTIQCQVDSQVTMMFWYRQQPGQSLTLIATANQGSEATYESGFVIDKFPISRPNLTFSTLTVSNMSPEDSSIYLCSVDRVNTEAFFGQGTRLTVV.

The chain joins TRBV10-3 to TRBJ2-1; 8 nucleotides match TRBD2. The CDR3 has 15 residues. CDR1 and CDR2 (germline): ENHRY, SYGVKD. In nucleotides, the CDR3 is TGTGCTTCGAGGATCGAAAGCGGGGGTAACAATGAGCAGTTCTTC. Protein: CASRIESGGNNEQFF.

The chain recombines TRBV7-9 with TRBJ1-1, with 9 bases fitting TRBD1. There are 15 residues in the CDR3. The germline CDR1 and CDR2 sequences are SEHNR and FQNEAQ (reference sequence). Unmatched junction bases numbered 7, after V lost 3 bases and J lost 5 bases. In DNA, the CDR3 is TGTGCCAGCAGCTTGGGGACAGGGTTGGATACTGAAGCTTTCTTT. This codes for CASSLGTGLDTEAFF.

This clone came up a few times. The V and J genes are TRBV19 and TRBJ1-3; maybe TRBD1 (5 bases). Germline lookup yields CDR1 LNHDA and CDR2 SQIVND (reference sequence). The CDR3 runs to 14 residues. Deletions cut 4 bases from V and 3 bases from J, with 10 bases between. CDR3 sequence: CASSTQGLGNTIYF. CDR3 in DNA: TGTGCCAGTAGTACGCAGGGCCTTGGAAACACCATATATTTT.

The rearrangement joins TRBV13 to TRBJ2-7; TRBD2 is a possible D gene (6 bases). The CDR3 contains 15 residues. V shed 1 base and J shed 4 bases, with 14 bases lying between them. Germline V gives CDR1 PRHDT, CDR2 FYEKMQ (reference sequence). CDR3 amino acids: CASSLEGEEGYEQYF. DNA for the CDR3: TGTGCCAGCAGCTTAGAAGGGGAGGAGGGTTACGAGCAGTACTTC.

This clone was detected once. This chain connects TRBV27 to TRBJ2-7; 7 bases match TRBD1. Germline-derived CDR1 and CDR2 are MNHEY and SMNVEV (reference sequence). The CDR3 spans 16 residues. After removal of 3 bases from V and 3 bases from J, the junction contained 11 bases not matched to a gene. The CDR3 DNA reads as TGTGCCAGCAGTTTGCAGAGGCGGACAGGCGTCTACGAGCAGTACTTC. Its translation is CASSLQRRTGVYEQYF.

The V and J genes are TRBV5-6 and TRBJ1-2, with D tentatively TRBD1 (5 bases). Per germline, CDR1 SGHDT and CDR2 YYEEEE. Trimming shortened V by 1 base and J by 4 bases, and 11 bases separated the two germline ends. This CDR3 contains 14 residues. Written as DNA, the CDR3 is TGTGCCAGCAGCTTGCCAGGGTCCGTCTATGGCTACACCTTC. Its protein is CASSLPGSVYGYTF.

This clone has just one count. The V gene is TRBV5-1, the J gene TRBJ2-6; possibly TRBD2 for D (5 bases). The CDR3 consists of 16 residues. V gave up 0 bases and J gave up 1 base, with 8 bases separating them. From germline, CDR1 is SGHRS and CDR2 YFSETQ. The CDR3 DNA sequence: TGCGCCAGCAGCTTGGCCGAGGGTTCTGGGGCCAACGTCCTGACTTTC. Its translation is CASSLAEGSGANVLTF.

This clone appeared a few times. The genes are TRBV6-6 and TRBJ1-1, with D tentatively TRBD1 (6 bases). V lost 3 bases to trimming and J lost 4 bases, with 15 bases between them. The CDR3 sequence is 15 residues long. The V gene's germline CDR1 is MNHNY and CDR2 SVGAGI (reference sequence). The CDR3 region is CASSYTQGRFTEAFF. The CDR3 nucleotides are TGTGCCAGCAGTTATACCCAGGGGCGGTTCACTGAAGCTTTCTTT.

The genes are TRBV14 and TRBJ2-4; 9 nucleotides match TRBD2. Unmatched junction bases numbered 9, after V lost 0 bases and J lost 12 bases. There are 15 residues in the CDR3. Germline V lookup: CDR1 SGHDN, CDR2 FVKESK. This chain's CDR3 is CASSQEMVAGASQYF. The DNA for the CDR3 is TGTGCCAGCAGCCAAGAAATGGTAGCGGGGGCCAGTCAGTACTTC.

The chain combines TRBV19 with TRBJ1-3; 10 bases align to TRBD1. The CDR3 length is 17 residues. J was trimmed by 2 bases and V by 5 bases; bases with no gene match: 9. CDR1 is LNHDA, CDR2 SQIVND, per germline (reference sequence). CDR3 loop: CASSVMTGGWTGNTIYF. The CDR3 DNA is TGTGCCAGTAGTGTCATGACAGGGGGCTGGACTGGAAACACCATATATTTT.

The rearrangement links TRBV11-1 to TRBJ2-7, with 7 bases matching TRBD1. This CDR3 is 15 amino acids long. Germline V lookup: CDR1 SGHAT, CDR2 FQDESV (reference sequence). Trimming at V came to 6 bases and at J to 4 bases, leaving 12 bases not matched to a gene. CDR3 nucleotides: TGTGCCAGCAGTGCTACCCGGACAGGAGGTTACGAGCAGTACTTC. It codes for CASSATRTGGYEQYF.

The J gene is TRBJ1-3, the V gene TRBV4-1; the D is unclear. Germline-derived CDR1 and CDR2 are MGHRA and YSYEKL. This CDR3 comprises 17 residues. Trimming shortened V by 1 base and J by 0 bases, and 13 bases separated the two germline ends. The CDR3 region has the DNA TGCGCCAGCAGCCAAGGTGGAGGGTTAACCTCTGGAAACACCATATATTTT. Its translation: CASSQGGGLTSGNTIYF.